Listed here are 32 T cell receptor beta chains from one sample, sequenced in a study of PD-L1 blockade in urothelial cancer. The sample's time point: peripheral blood 6 weeks after treatment start. Method: immunoSEQ multiplex PCR; TCRdb's copy keeps in-frame clones and lacks some. This table holds about 41,000 clones, about 85% found once. Sequencing was performed on PBMCs, taken around atezolizumab (anti-PD-L1) treatment. The receptors here all came from a man between 65 and 85 years old with urothelial cancer.

V usage is TRBV11-2 and J usage is TRBJ2-3, with 7 bases that match TRBD2. CDR3 size: 16 residues. V lost 4 bases to trimming and J lost 1 base; unmatched junction nucleotides: 8. Germline loops: CDR1 SGHAT, CDR2 FQNNGV. CDR3 residues: CASSWGGIGGTDTQYF. In DNA, the CDR3 is TGTGCCAGCAGCTGGGGGGGGATTGGGGGCACAGATACGCAGTATTTT.

The chain combines TRBV19 with TRBJ2-7; the match to TRBD1 covers 9 bases. The V and J ends lost 3 bases and 3 bases, in that order; junction bases with no gene match: 3. The germline V gene has CDR1 LNHDA and CDR2 SQIVND (reference sequence). This CDR3 is built from 14 residues. CDR3 residues: CASSIGTGRYEQYF. DNA for the CDR3: TGTGCCAGTAGTATTGGGACAGGGCGCTACGAGCAGTACTTC. Variable domain in full (rest from reference TRBV19 and TRBJ2-7): DGGITQSPKYLFRKEGQNVTLSCEQNLNHDAMYWYRQDPGQGLRLIYYSQIVNDFQKGDIAEGYSVSREKKESFPLTVTSAQKNPTAFYLCASSIGTGRYEQYFGPGTRLTVT.

This clone was detected once. This chain connects TRBV11-2 to TRBJ2-7, with a tentative D call TRBD2 (6 bases). Germline lookup yields CDR1 SGHAT and CDR2 FQNNGV. The CDR3 has 16 residues. Trimming took 0 bases from V and 4 from J, leaving 16 bases between them. CDR3 sequence reads: CASSLDWVGSGYEQYF. In nucleotides, the CDR3 is TGTGCCAGCAGCTTAGATTGGGTCGGGAGCGGGTACGAGCAGTACTTC.

This clone counts as medium-sized. The chain joins TRBV2 to TRBJ1-2; TRBD1 aligns across 11 bases. Trimming removed 5 bases from V and 5 bases from J; junction bases left unmatched: 4. CDR1 is SNHLY and CDR2 is FYNNEI in the germline V gene. The CDR3 covers 14 residues. The CDR3 region has the DNA TGTGCCAGCAGTCCGGGACAGGGGGGGTATGGCTACACCTTC. This translates into CASSPGQGGYGYTF.

The chain recombines TRBV5-6 with TRBJ2-7; 7 bases agree with TRBD2. CDR3 length: 14 residues. The germline V gene has CDR1 SGHDT and CDR2 YYEEEE. Losses at the gene ends were 3 bases for V and 2 bases for J; bases not matched to a gene: 5. CDR3 bases: TGTGCCAGCAGCTCAACCGGGACTACCTACGAGCAGTACTTC. It is translated as CASSSTGTTYEQYF. Variable domain in full (rest from reference TRBV5-6 and TRBJ2-7): DAGVTQSPTHLIKTRGQQVTLRCSPKSGHDTVSWYQQALGQGPQFIFQYYEEEERQRGNFPDRFSGHQFPNYSSELNVNALLLGDSALYLCASSSTGTTYEQYFGPGTRLTVT.

This rearrangement joins TRBV27 to TRBJ2-1, with D possibly matching TRBD2 (6 bases). The length of the CDR3 is 14 residues. V lost 0 bases to trimming and J lost 12 bases, with 15 bases between them. Germline CDR1 and CDR2: MNHEY and SMNVEV (reference sequence). The CDR3 DNA is TGTGCCAGCAGTTTATCGAATCGGGGGACCGGGCAGTTCTTC. This codes for CASSLSNRGTGQFF.

The chain has TRBV28 and TRBJ2-7; the D gene is possibly TRBD1 (5 bases). V lost 5 bases to trimming and J lost 0 bases, with 11 bases between them. The length of the CDR3 is 14 residues. Looked up from germline, CDR1 is MDHEN and CDR2 is SYDVKM. The DNA for the CDR3 is TGTGCCAGCAGTATCCAAACAGGCTCCTACGAGCAGTACTTC. Translated, it gives CASSIQTGSYEQYF.

V and J are TRBV30 and TRBJ2-1; a weak D match, TRBD1 (5 bases). The germline gives CDR1 GTSNPN, CDR2 SVGIG (reference sequence). V lost 2 bases and J 9 bases, leaving 14 bases between the germline ends. CDR3 length: 13 amino acids. The CDR3 coding sequence is TGTGCCTGGAGTACTTTCAGGGAAAGTGAGCAGTTCTTC. This encodes CAWSTFRESEQFF.

V usage is TRBV7-2 and J usage is TRBJ1-5; TRBD1 matches at 7 bases. Trimming removed 5 bases from V and 5 bases from J; junction bases left unmatched: 3. CDR1 SGHTA and CDR2 FQGNSA come from the germline V gene. The CDR3 is 13 amino acids. In DNA form, the CDR3 reads TGTGCCAGCAGCAACACAGGGGATCAGCCCCAGCATTTT. As protein: CASSNTGDQPQHF.

This clone was seen just once. The chain carries TRBV5-1 and TRBJ2-1, with D tentatively TRBD1 (5 bases). The CDR3 contains 15 residues. V lost 0 bases to trimming and J lost 5 bases, with 12 bases between them. The germline CDR1 and CDR2 sequences are SGHRS and YFSETQ. The CDR3 spells CASSLEAGLHNEQFF. CDR3 bases: TGCGCCAGCAGCTTGGAGGCAGGGTTGCACAATGAGCAGTTCTTC. Looking up the rest from reference TRBV5-1 and TRBJ2-1 gives the full variable domain: KAGVTQTPRYLIKTRGQQVTLSCSPISGHRSVSWYQQTPGQGLQFLFEYFSETQRNKGNFPGRFSGRQFSNSRSEMNVSTLELGDSALYLCASSLEAGLHNEQFFGPGTRLTVL.

The V call is TRBV4-2, the J call TRBJ2-5, with TRBD2 matching 9 bases. V was pared by 1 base and J by 4 bases, with 4 bases of the junction left unmatched. This CDR3 has 15 residues. In germline, CDR1 is LGHNA, CDR2 YNFKEQ. CDR3 DNA sequence: TGTGCCAGCAGCCAAGGGACTAGCGAGGGAGAGACCCAGTACTTC. It translates to CASSQGTSEGETQYF.

The V gene is TRBV18, the J gene TRBJ1-3; the D is unclear. The CDR3 totals 15 residues. V lost 3 bases and J lost 0, with 9 bases in between. CDR1 is KGHSH and CDR2 is LQKENI in the germline V gene. The DNA for the CDR3 is TGTGCCAGCTCACCCGAACGCGCCTCTGGAAACACCATATATTTT. This sequence encodes CASSPERASGNTIYF.

This rearrangement joins TRBV2 to TRBJ1-3, with D uncertain. Trimming stripped 3 bases from V and 0 bases from J, with 9 bases between. CDR3 length: 15 residues. Germline V lookup: CDR1 SNHLY, CDR2 FYNNEI. The CDR3 DNA reads as TGTGCCAGCAGTGATGTGCGACTCTCTGGAAACACCATATATTTT. This gives the protein CASSDVRLSGNTIYF.

This sequence joins TRBV13 and TRBJ2-7; D is perhaps TRBD1 (5 bases). CDR1 is PRHDT and CDR2 is FYEKMQ in the germline V gene (reference sequence). The CDR3 totals 15 residues. V lost 5 bases, J lost 2 bases, and 16 bases lay in between. CDR3 sequence: CASSHQGSRPYEQYF. The CDR3 DNA reads as TGTGCCAGCAGCCATCAGGGATCTCGACCCTACGAGCAGTACTTC.

The rearrangement uses TRBV5-4 and TRBJ1-2; 7 bases agree with TRBD1. CDR1 SGHNT and CDR2 YYREEE come from the germline V gene (reference sequence). V lost 5 bases, J lost 4 bases, and 8 bases stayed unmatched. This CDR3 comprises 14 residues. CDR3: CASRPQGRSYGYTF. The DNA for the CDR3 is TGTGCCAGCAGGCCACAGGGGAGGTCCTATGGCTACACCTTC. Full variable domain (missing parts from reference TRBV5-4 and TRBJ1-2): ETGVTQSPTHLIKTRGQQVTLRCSSQSGHNTVSWYQQALGQGPQFIFQYYREEENGRGNFPPRFSGLQFPNYSSELNVNALELDDSALYLCASRPQGRSYGYTFGSGTRLTVV.

This clone has just a few counts. V is TRBV11-3 and J is TRBJ2-7, with D possibly TRBD1 on 6 matching bases. Trimming took 5 bases from V and 6 from J, leaving 14 bases between them. Germline assignment: CDR1 SGHNT and CDR2 YENEEA. CDR3 length: 13 residues. For the CDR3, the DNA is TGTGCCAGCAGCAACTACAGGGACGGCGAGCAGTACTTC. It yields the protein CASSNYRDGEQYF.

This clone was seen once. V and J are TRBV5-1 and TRBJ2-3; a possible D gene is TRBD2 (5 bases). V lost 2 bases to trimming and J lost 1 base, with 14 bases between them. The CDR3 contains 16 residues. Germline V gene sequence: CDR1 SGHRS, CDR2 YFSETQ. The CDR3 loop reads CASSLEGTSGTDTQYF. Written as DNA, the CDR3 is TGCGCCAGCAGCTTAGAGGGCACATCCGGCACAGATACGCAGTATTTT.

The chain employs TRBV5-6 and TRBJ2-7, with 7 bases identical to TRBD2. V lost 7 bases to trimming and J lost 5 bases; unmatched junction nucleotides: 15. CDR3 size: 15 residues. Germline-derived CDR1 and CDR2 are SGHDT and YYEEEE. CDR3 sequence (DNA): TGTGCCAGCGGGCCGATAGCGGGCCCTCTGAACGAGCAGTACTTC. This translates into CASGPIAGPLNEQYF.

The chain employs TRBV19 and TRBJ1-1, with a tentative D call TRBD1 (5 bases). Trimming left V 8 bases short and J 10 bases short, with 14 bases between. The CDR3 is 11 residues long. Per germline, CDR1 LNHDA and CDR2 SQIVND (reference sequence). This CDR3 reads CASSQAGGAFF. The CDR3 nucleotides read TGTGCCAGTTCCCAGGCCGGGGGAGCTTTCTTT.

The chain employs TRBV14 and TRBJ1-1; D is unresolved. Germline CDR1 reads SGHDN; CDR2 reads FVKESK. Trimming took off 4 bases at V and 3 bases at J, with 9 bases between the two ends. CDR3 length: 13 amino acids. The DNA for the CDR3 is TGTGCCAGCAGCCGACTCCTTGACACTGAAGCTTTCTTT. Amino acid sequence: CASSRLLDTEAFF.

The V call is TRBV6-1, the J call TRBJ1-2, with D unclear. Trimming shortened V by 6 bases and J by 8 bases, and 10 bases separated the two germline ends. Germline CDR1 is MNHNS and CDR2 is SASEGT. CDR3 length equals 11 residues. CDR3 sequence reads: CASSSLEGYTF. CDR3 in DNA: TGTGCCAGCAGCTCATTAGAGGGCTACACCTTC.

The chain carries TRBV29-1 and TRBJ1-1; D unclear. The CDR3 runs to 13 residues. Germline V gene data show CDR1 as SQVTM and CDR2 as ANQGSEA. Trimming removed 5 bases from V and 0 bases from J, with 10 bases in between. For the CDR3, the DNA is TGCAGCGTTCCTGGAGATGTGAACACTGAAGCTTTCTTT. Amino acids: CSVPGDVNTEAFF.

The chain carries TRBV11-2 and TRBJ2-2; no definite D call. V shed 3 bases and J shed 6 bases, with 11 bases lying between them. Germline CDR1 reads SGHAT; CDR2 reads FQNNGV. This CDR3 spans 14 amino acids. The CDR3 coding sequence is TGTGCCAGCAGCTTGGCTAGGTCCTCCGGGGAGCTGTTTTTT. This gives the protein CASSLARSSGELFF.

The CDR3 region has the DNA TGTGCCAGCGGAACAGGGGTGACTGAAGCTTTCTTT. This sequence encodes CASGTGVTEAFF. The V gene is TRBV2, the J gene TRBJ1-1; 7 bases map to TRBD1. Germline lookup yields CDR1 SNHLY and CDR2 FYNNEI. CDR3 length: 12 amino acids. Unmatched junction bases numbered 5, after V lost 8 bases and J lost 5 bases. Based on the CDR3 plus reference TRBV2 and TRBJ1-1, the full variable domain is EPEVTQTPSHQVTQMGQEVILRCVPISNHLYFYWYRQILGQKVEFLVSFYNNEISEKSEIFDDQFSVERPDGSNFTLKIRSTKLEDSAMYFCASGTGVTEAFFGQGTRLTVV.

V and J are TRBV7-2 and TRBJ2-3; 11 nucleotides match TRBD2. Germline values: CDR1 SGHTA, CDR2 FQGNSA. The CDR3 covers 13 residues. Trimming took 5 bases from V and 11 from J; bases not matched to a gene: 6. Here the CDR3 reads CASSEGTSGRQYF. The CDR3 coding sequence is TGTGCCAGCAGCGAAGGTACTAGCGGGAGGCAGTATTTT.

The rearrangement uses TRBV18 and TRBJ2-3, with D hard to call. Per the germline V gene, CDR1 is KGHSH and CDR2 is LQKENI. The CDR3 contains 15 residues. Trimming shortened V by 1 base and J by 5 bases, and 13 bases separated the two germline ends. In DNA form, the CDR3 reads TGTGCCAGCTCACCACGAACAGCCTACGGAGATACGCAGTATTTT. Translating it yields CASSPRTAYGDTQYF.

The chain is built from TRBV5-1 and TRBJ2-5, with 10 positions matching TRBD2. CDR3 size: 21 residues. V was clipped by 0 bases and J by 2 bases; unmatched bases: 19. CDR1 is SGHRS and CDR2 is YFSETQ in the germline V gene. This chain's CDR3 is CASSLGGLAGAMLYSQETQYF. Here the CDR3 DNA reads TGCGCCAGCAGCTTGGGTGGGCTAGCGGGAGCCATGCTATACTCTCAAGAGACCCAGTACTTC.

The chain recombines TRBV7-3 with TRBJ2-2, with 12 bases lining up with TRBD2. This CDR3 spans 15 amino acids. Germline loops: CDR1 SGHTA, CDR2 FQGTGA. J lost 6 bases, V lost 5 bases, and 4 bases had no gene match. The DNA of the CDR3 is TGTGCCAGCAGCCGAGGACTAGCGGGATCCGGGGAGCTGTTTTTT. Translation: CASSRGLAGSGELFF.

The chain has TRBV7-9 and TRBJ2-1; 9 positions agree with TRBD2. Germline V lookup: CDR1 SEHNR, CDR2 FQNEAQ (reference sequence). The CDR3 extends over 17 amino acids. V shed 4 bases and J 1 base; nucleotides not matched to a gene: 8. CDR3 bases: TGTGCCAGCAGCTCGCCAGCGGGAGGCCTTTCCTACAATGAGCAGTTCTTC. This gives the protein CASSSPAGGLSYNEQFF.

The rearrangement joins TRBV6-6 to TRBJ2-1; D is ambiguous. V gave up 0 bases and J gave up 8 bases, with 8 bases separating them. CDR3 size: 13 residues. Germline V gives CDR1 MNHNY, CDR2 SVGAGI (reference sequence). The CDR3 sequence: CASSYSSGDEQFF. CDR3 nucleotides: TGTGCCAGCAGTTACTCTTCCGGTGATGAGCAGTTCTTC.

The CDR3 DNA reads TGTGCCAGCAGCCTCCTGCTGGGGTGGGGACTAGCGGGGTCGAGCTCCTACAATGAGCAGTTCTTC. Translation gives CASSLLLGWGLAGSSSYNEQFF. The V and J genes are TRBV4-2 and TRBJ2-1, with 13 bases aligning to TRBD2. The CDR3 loop spans 22 amino acids. V was clipped by 4 bases and J by 0 bases; unmatched bases: 18. Germline V lookup: CDR1 LGHNA, CDR2 YNFKEQ.

V gene TRBV18 combines with J gene TRBJ2-5; 13 bases are shared with TRBD2. This CDR3 region has 16 residues. The junction had 7 bases not matched to a gene; V was cut back by 6 bases and J by 3 bases. From germline, CDR1 is KGHSH and CDR2 LQKENI. The CDR3: CASSVGLAGVEETQYF. The CDR3 nucleotides read TGTGCCAGCTCCGTCGGACTAGCGGGAGTGGAAGAGACCCAGTACTTC.